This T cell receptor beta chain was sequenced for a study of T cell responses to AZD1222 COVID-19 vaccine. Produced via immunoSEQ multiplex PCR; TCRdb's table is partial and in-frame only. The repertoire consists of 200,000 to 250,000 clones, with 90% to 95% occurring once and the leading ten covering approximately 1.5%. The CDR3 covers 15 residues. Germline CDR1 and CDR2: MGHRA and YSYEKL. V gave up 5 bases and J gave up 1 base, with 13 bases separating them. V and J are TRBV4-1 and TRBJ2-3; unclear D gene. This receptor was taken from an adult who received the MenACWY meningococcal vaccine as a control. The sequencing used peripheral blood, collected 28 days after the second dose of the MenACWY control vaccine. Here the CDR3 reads CASSSPGVGTDTQYF. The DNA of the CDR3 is TGCGCCAGCAGCTCCCCTGGGGTGGGCACAGATACGCAGTATTTT.